The present T cell receptor (beta chain) was sequenced within a study of cytomegalovirus exposure and HLA in healthy donors. Both 60 Vbeta primers and 13 Jbeta primers went into the PCR. The table came from immunoSEQ multiplex PCR; TCRdb's copy has only in-frame clones and leaves some out. Seen here are under 100,000 clones, 70% observed once, and the top ten hold roughly 16%. Nominally healthy donors provided the samples, though records likely missed some immune exposures. A remark on this clone: One junction end disagrees with the germline gene, perhaps due to a read error.

CDR1 and CDR2 from the germline V gene are LNHDA and SQIVND (reference sequence). The CDR3 length is 16 residues. The source material was PBMCs. This receptor was taken from a woman in her forties or fifties in good health and CMV-seropositive. V and J are TRBV19 and TRBJ1-4, with TRBD1 matching over 7 bases. CDR3 residues: CASSGPPGTANEKLFF. CDR3 nucleotides: TGTGCCAGTAGTGGCCCCCCCGGGACAGCTAATGAGAAACTGTTTTTT.